Presented here are 7 T cell receptor beta chains from one specimen sequenced in a study of shared clonotypes between healthy human individuals. Measured with immunoSEQ multiplex PCR; TCRdb has only the in-frame clones, and not every one. This table has roughly 2.5 million clones, more than 80% appearing once. The source material was naive CD4+ T cells sorted from blood. Subset: CD45RA+ positively selected. Receptors originate from a man between 18 and 35 years old in good health.

The V and J genes are TRBV12-5 and TRBJ2-1, with 7 bases fitting TRBD1. Germline V gene lookup returns CDR1 LGHNT and CDR2 FRNRAP. The CDR3 loop spans 15 amino acids. Trimming removed 4 bases from V and 6 bases from J; junction bases left unmatched: 9. For the CDR3, the DNA is TGTGCTAGTGGTTCGCCCCCCCGACAGGGCAATGAGCAGTTCTTC. This sequence encodes CASGSPPRQGNEQFF.

The sample holds one count of this clone. The rearrangement links TRBV7-9 to TRBJ2-5, with D possibly being TRBD2 (7 bases). Trimming pared 3 bases from V and 4 bases from J, leaving 12 bases between. Germline loops: CDR1 SEHNR, CDR2 FQNEAQ (reference sequence). This CDR3 is built from 14 residues. The DNA of the CDR3 is TGTGCCAGCAGCTTGGGGAGGGGGGGAGAGACCCAGTACTTC. It translates to CASSLGRGGETQYF.

The chain joins TRBV18 to TRBJ1-2; the D gene is possibly TRBD1 (5 bases). V lost 4 bases, J lost 6 bases, and 12 bases lay in between. CDR3 length: 13 amino acids. CDR1 and CDR2 from the germline V gene are KGHSH and LQKENI. CDR3 bases: TGTGCCAGCTCACTTGGGCAGGGCGATGGCTACACCTTC. As protein: CASSLGQGDGYTF.

Only one count was recorded for this clone. Other DNA sequences in the same sample also yield this CDR3. This chain links TRBV5-1 with TRBJ2-5, with 7 bases lining up with TRBD2. This CDR3 comprises 15 residues. Germline loops: CDR1 SGHRS, CDR2 YFSETQ. After removal of 2 bases from V and 2 bases from J, the junction contained 6 bases not matched to a gene. In DNA, the CDR3 is TGCGCCAGCAGCTTACTAGCGAGCGGTCAAGAGACCCAGTACTTC. Translated: CASSLLASGQETQYF.

CDR3 nucleotides: TGTGCCAGCAGTATCGGGGCAGGAAACACTGAAGCTTTCTTT. Residues: CASSIGAGNTEAFF. The V and J genes are TRBV6-5 and TRBJ1-1; perhaps TRBD1 as D (5 bases). Germline CDR1 and CDR2: MNHEY and SVGAGI. V dropped 5 bases and J dropped 2 bases, with 12 bases sitting between them. CDR3 length: 14 amino acids.

V usage is TRBV30 and J usage is TRBJ1-2; weak D call: TRBD1 (5 bases). V lost 5 bases, J lost 8 bases, and 18 bases lay in between. The length of the CDR3 is 13 residues. Germline lookup yields CDR1 GTSNPN and CDR2 SVGIG (reference sequence). The CDR3 reads CAWHRDGPMGYTF. CDR3 nucleotide sequence: TGTGCCTGGCACCGGGACGGCCCAATGGGCTACACCTTC.

V and J are TRBV11-3 and TRBJ2-2; TRBD1 matches 7 bases. Trimming removed 5 bases from V and 3 bases from J; junction bases left unmatched: 9. The CDR3 covers 16 residues. CDR1 SGHNT and CDR2 YENEEA come from the germline V gene. The chain's CDR3 is CASSPETGVYTGELFF. The CDR3, as DNA: TGTGCCAGCAGCCCGGAAACAGGGGTCTACACCGGGGAGCTGTTTTTT.